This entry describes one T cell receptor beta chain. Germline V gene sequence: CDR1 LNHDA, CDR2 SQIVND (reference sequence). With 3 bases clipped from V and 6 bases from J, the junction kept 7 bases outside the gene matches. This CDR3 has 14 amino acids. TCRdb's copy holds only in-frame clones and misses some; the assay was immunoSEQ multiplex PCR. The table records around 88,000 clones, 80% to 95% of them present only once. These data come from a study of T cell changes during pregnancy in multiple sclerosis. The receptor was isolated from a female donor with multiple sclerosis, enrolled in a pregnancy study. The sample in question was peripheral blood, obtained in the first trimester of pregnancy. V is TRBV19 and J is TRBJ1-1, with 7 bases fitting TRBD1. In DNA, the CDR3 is TGTGCCAGTAGTATTAAAGGGGGCAGAGCTGAAGCTTTCTTT. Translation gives CASSIKGGRAEAFF.